This T cell receptor beta chain originates from a study of blood T cell repertoires in COVID-19. About the research overall: Sample material is recorded as cDNA or gDNA derived from T cells, B-cell-depleted T cells, or PBMCs.

The CDR3 is 14 residues long. Deletions cut 1 base from V and 1 base from J, with 7 bases between. Germline loops: CDR1 LGHNA, CDR2 YNFKEQ. Some clones are missing from TCRdb's copy, which holds only in-frame ones; the method was immunoSEQ multiplex PCR. Of over 150,000 clones in the sample, roughly four fifths were seen once. The chain is built from TRBV4-2 and TRBJ2-5; D not certain. The sample taken for sequencing was PBMCs or T cells enriched from blood (not recorded which). The receptor comes from a middle-aged man who had recovered from COVID-19. CDR3 protein: CASSQGPSQETQYF. The CDR3 nucleotides read TGTGCCAGCAGCCAAGGTCCTAGCCAAGAGACCCAGTACTTC.